The clone carrying this T cell receptor (beta chain) was recorded a few times. TCRdb's table, derived via immunoSEQ multiplex PCR, lists solely in-frame clones and lacks some. The sample holds over 7,000 clones, 82% seen once. Germline CDR1 is MGHRA and CDR2 is YSYEKL. V lost 0 bases, J lost 12 bases, and 12 bases lay in between. This CDR3 spans 13 amino acids. These data are taken from a study of tumor T cells in aggressive B-cell lymphoma. The material sequenced was tumor tissue. The chain couples TRBV4-1 to TRBJ2-1, with D possibly being TRBD2 (5 bases). The TCR comes from an adult with diffuse large B cell lymphoma. Written as DNA, the CDR3 is TGCGCCAGCAGCCAAGATCTGGGCGGGCTGCAGTTCTTC. Translated, it gives CASSQDLGGLQFF.